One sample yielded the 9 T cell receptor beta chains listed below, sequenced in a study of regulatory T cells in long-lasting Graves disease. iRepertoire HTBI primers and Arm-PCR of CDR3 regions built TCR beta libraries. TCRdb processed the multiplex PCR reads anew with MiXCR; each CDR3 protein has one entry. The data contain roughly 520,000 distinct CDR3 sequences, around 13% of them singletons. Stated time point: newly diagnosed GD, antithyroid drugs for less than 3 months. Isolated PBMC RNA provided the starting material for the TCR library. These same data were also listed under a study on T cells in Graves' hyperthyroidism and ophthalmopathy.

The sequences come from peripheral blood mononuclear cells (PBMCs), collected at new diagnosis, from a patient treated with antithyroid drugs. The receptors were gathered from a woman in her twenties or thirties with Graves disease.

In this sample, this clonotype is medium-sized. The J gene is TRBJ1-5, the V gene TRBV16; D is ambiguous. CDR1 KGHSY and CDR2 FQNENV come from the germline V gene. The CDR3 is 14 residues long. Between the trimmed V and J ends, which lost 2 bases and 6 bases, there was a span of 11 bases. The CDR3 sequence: CASSQDGKVQPQHF. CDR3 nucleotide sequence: TGTGCCAGCAGCCAAGATGGAAAAGTTCAGCCCCAGCATTTT.

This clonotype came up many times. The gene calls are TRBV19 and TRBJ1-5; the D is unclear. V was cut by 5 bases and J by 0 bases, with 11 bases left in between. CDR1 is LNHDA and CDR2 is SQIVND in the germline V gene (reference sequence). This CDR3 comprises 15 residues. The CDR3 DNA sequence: TGTGCCAGTAGTGGACGGCATTATAGCAATCAGCCCCAGCATTTT. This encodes CASSGRHYSNQPQHF.

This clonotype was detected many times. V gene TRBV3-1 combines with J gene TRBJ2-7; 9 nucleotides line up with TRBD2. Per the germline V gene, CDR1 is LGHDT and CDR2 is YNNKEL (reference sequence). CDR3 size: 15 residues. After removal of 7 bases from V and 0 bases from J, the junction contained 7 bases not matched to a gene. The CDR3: CASTVGLASSYEQYF. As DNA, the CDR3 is TGTGCCAGCACCGTCGGACTAGCGAGCTCCTACGAGCAGTACTTC.

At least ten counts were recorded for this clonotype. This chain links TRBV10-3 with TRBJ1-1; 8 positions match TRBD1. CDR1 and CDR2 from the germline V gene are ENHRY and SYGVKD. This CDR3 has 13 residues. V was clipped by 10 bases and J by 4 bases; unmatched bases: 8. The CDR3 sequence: CATRQGLSTEAFF. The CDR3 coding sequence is TGTGCCACCAGACAGGGGTTGAGCACTGAAGCTTTCTTT.

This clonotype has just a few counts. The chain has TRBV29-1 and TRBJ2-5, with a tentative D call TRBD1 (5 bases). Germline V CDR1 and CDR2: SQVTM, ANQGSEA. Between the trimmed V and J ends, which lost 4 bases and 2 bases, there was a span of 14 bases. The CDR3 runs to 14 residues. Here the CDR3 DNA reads TGCAGCGTTGTTTCCGTGGGGCGTCAAGAGACCCAGTACTTC. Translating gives CSVVSVGRQETQYF.

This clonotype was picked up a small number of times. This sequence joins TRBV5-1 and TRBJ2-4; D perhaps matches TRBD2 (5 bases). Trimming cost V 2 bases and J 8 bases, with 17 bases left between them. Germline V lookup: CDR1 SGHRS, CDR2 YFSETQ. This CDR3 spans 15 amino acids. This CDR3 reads CASSFSSRGWDIQYF. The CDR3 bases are TGCGCCAGCAGCTTCTCGAGTAGAGGGTGGGACATTCAGTACTTC. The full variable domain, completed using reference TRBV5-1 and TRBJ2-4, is KAGVTQTPRYLIKTRGQQVTLSCSPISGHRSVSWYQQTPGQGLQFLFEYFSETQRNKGNFPGRFSGRQFSNSRSEMNVSTLELGDSALYLCASSFSSRGWDIQYFGAGTRLSVL.

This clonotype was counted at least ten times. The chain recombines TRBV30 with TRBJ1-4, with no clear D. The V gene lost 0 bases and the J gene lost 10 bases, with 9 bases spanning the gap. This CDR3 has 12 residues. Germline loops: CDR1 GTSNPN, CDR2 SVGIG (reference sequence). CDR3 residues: CAWSVPVGKLFF. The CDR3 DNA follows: TGTGCCTGGAGTGTCCCGGTCGGAAAACTGTTTTTT.

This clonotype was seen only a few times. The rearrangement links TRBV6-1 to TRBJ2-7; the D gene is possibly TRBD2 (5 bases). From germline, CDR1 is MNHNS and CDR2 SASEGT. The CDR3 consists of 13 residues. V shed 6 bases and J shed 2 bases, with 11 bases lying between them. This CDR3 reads CASRRTETYEQYF. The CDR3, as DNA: TGTGCCAGCAGGAGGACTGAAACCTACGAGCAGTACTTC.

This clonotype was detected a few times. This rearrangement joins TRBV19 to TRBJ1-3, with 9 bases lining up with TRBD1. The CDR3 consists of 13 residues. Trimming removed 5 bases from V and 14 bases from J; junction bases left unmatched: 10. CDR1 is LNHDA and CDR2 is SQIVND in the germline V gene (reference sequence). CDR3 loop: CASSQWDRDYLYF. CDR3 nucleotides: TGTGCCAGTAGTCAGTGGGACAGGGACTACTTATATTTT.